This T cell receptor (beta chain) was identified in a study of T cell responses to AZD1222 COVID-19 vaccine. Germline-derived CDR1 and CDR2 are SGHVS and FQNEAQ. The trim removed 5 bases at V and 7 bases at J, leaving 2 bases unmatched. The CDR3 sequence is 13 residues long. TCRdb's table, derived via immunoSEQ multiplex PCR, lists solely in-frame clones and lacks some. The sample contains approximately 150,000 clones, around 90% of which appear only once. The V and J genes are TRBV7-8 and TRBJ1-4; the match to TRBD1 covers 9 bases. The source was peripheral blood, collected 28 days after the second AZD1222 dose. The sequence was obtained from an adult who received the AZD1222 COVID-19 vaccine. CDR3 coding DNA: TGTGCCAGCAGCAGGACAGGGGTTGAAAAACTGTTTTTT. It is translated as CASSRTGVEKLFF.